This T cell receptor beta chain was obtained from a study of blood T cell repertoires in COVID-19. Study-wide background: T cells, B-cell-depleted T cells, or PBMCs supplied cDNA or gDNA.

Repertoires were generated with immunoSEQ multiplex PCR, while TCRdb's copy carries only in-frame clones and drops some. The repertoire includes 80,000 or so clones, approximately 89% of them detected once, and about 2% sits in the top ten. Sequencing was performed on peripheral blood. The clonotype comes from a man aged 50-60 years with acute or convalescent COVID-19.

CDR3 sequence: CASSSLRTGIYEQFF. The CDR3 region has the DNA TGTGCCAGCAGCTCCCTCCGGACAGGGATTTATGAGCAGTTCTTC. J is TRBJ2-1 and V is TRBV3-1 (or the pseudogene TRBV3-2), with TRBD1 identical over 8 bases. The V segment lost 5 bases and the J segment 8 bases; nucleotides outside the gene matches: 11. This CDR3 is built from 15 residues. Germline V gene data show CDR1 as LGHDT and CDR2 as YNNKEL (reference sequence).